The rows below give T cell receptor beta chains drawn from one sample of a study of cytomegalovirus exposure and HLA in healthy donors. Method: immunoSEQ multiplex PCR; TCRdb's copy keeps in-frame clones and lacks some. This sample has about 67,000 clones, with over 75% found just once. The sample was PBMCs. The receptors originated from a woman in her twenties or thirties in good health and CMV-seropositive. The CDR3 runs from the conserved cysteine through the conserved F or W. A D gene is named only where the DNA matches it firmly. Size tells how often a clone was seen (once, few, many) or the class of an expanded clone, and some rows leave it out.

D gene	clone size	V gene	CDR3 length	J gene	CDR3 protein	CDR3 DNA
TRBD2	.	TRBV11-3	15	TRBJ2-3	CASSSSGRATDTQYF	TGTGCCAGCAGCTCTAGCGGGAGGGCCACAGATACGCAGTATTTT
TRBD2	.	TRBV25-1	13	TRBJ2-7	CASREAHSYEQYF	TGTGCCAGCCGGGAGGCCCACTCCTACGAGCAGTACTTC
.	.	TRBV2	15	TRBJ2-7	CASTQGSGSPYEQYF	TGTGCCAGCACCCAAGGGTCGGGGTCCCCCTACGAGCAGTACTTC
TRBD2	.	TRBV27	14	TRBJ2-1	CASRLAGVWNEQFF	TGTGCCAGCAGACTAGCGGGAGTATGGAATGAGCAGTTCTTC
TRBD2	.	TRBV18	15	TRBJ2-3	CASSPPLAGPDTQYF	TGTGCCAGCTCACCACCCCTAGCGGGACCAGATACGCAGTATTTT
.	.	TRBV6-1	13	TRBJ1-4	CASSDRPNEKLFF	TGTGCCAGCAGCGACAGGCCTAATGAAAAACTGTTTTTT
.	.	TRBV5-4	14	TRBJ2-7	CASSWAGAMNEQYF	TGTGCCAGCAGCTGGGCGGGGGCTATGAACGAGCAGTACTTC
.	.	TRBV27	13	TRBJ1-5	CASSLNRVEPQHF	TGTGCCAGTAGTTTAAACAGGGTAGAGCCCCAGCATTTT
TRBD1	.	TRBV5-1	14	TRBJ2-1	CASSGGDRAHEQFF	TGCGCCAGCAGCGGGGGGGACAGGGCCCATGAGCAGTTCTTC
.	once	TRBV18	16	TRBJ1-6	CASSPLPKGTGSPLHF	TGTGCCAGCTCACCCCTCCCAAAGGGAACGGGGTCACCCCTCCACTTT
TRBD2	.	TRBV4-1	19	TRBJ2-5	CASSRYKTSGGSWGETQYF	TGCGCCAGCAGTCGTTACAAGACTAGCGGAGGTTCTTGGGGAGAGACCCAGTACTTC
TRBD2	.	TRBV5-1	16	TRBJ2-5	CASSHDQRELVETQYF	TGCGCCAGCAGCCACGACCAGCGGGAACTAGTAGAGACCCAGTACTTC
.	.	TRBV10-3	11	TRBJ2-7	CATLAGYEQYF	TGTGCCACCCTGGCGGGGTACGAGCAGTACTTC
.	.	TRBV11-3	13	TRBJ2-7	CASSLERDREQYF	TGTGCCAGCAGCTTAGAGAGGGATAGGGAGCAGTACTTC
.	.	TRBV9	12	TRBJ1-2	CASSPGGGGYTF	TGTGCCAGCAGCCCCGGCGGGGGGGGCTACACCTTC
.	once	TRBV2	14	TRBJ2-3	CASTRDWDTDTQYF	TGTGCCAGCACCCGGGACTGGGACACAGATACGCAGTATTTT
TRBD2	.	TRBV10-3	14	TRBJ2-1	CAATGTRDTNEQFF	TGTGCCGCAACCGGGACTAGAGATACCAATGAGCAGTTCTTC
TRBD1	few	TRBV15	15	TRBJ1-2	CATSREGTGGSGYTF	TGTGCCACCAGCAGGGAGGGGACAGGGGGCTCTGGCTACACCTTC
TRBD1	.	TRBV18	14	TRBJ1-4	CASSWTGGNEKLFF	TGTGCCAGCTCCTGGACAGGGGGCAATGAAAAACTGTTTTTT
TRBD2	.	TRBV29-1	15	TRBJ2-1	CSVEVGTSGNNEQFF	TGCAGCGTTGAAGTGGGGACTAGCGGAAACAATGAGCAGTTCTTC
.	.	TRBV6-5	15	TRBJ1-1	CASSYSIGGPTEAFF	TGTGCCAGCAGTTACTCAATCGGGGGGCCCACTGAAGCTTTCTTT
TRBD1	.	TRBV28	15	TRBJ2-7	CASSSFQTGKNEQYF	TGTGCCAGCAGTTCCTTCCAGACAGGGAAAAACGAGCAGTACTTC
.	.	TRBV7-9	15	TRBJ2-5	CASSFILASQETQYF	TGTGCCAGCAGCTTCATTTTAGCGTCCCAAGAGACCCAGTACTTC
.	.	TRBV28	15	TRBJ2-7	CASREDQNKLYEQYF	TGTGCCAGCAGGGAAGACCAGAATAAACTATACGAGCAGTACTTC
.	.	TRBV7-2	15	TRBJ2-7	CASSLAPYPPSEQYF	TGTGCCAGCAGCTTAGCTCCCTACCCCCCTAGCGAGCAGTACTTC
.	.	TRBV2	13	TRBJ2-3	CASSGVGTDTQYF	TGTGCCAGCAGTGGAGTCGGGACAGATACGCAGTATTTT
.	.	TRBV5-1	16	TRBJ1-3	CASSLVGQPSGNTIYF	TGCGCCAGCAGCTTGGTGGGGCAACCCTCTGGAAACACCATATATTTT
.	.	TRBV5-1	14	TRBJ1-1	CASSLDAPNTEAFF	TGCGCCAGCAGCTTGGATGCGCCGAACACTGAAGCTTTCTTT
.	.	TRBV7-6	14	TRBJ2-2	CASSLAVETGELFF	TGTGCCAGCAGCTTAGCTGTTGAGACCGGGGAGCTGTTTTTT
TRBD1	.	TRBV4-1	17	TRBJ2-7	CASSQGVQGQGYYEQYF	TGCGCCAGCAGCCAAGGGGTCCAGGGACAGGGATATTACGAGCAGTACTTC
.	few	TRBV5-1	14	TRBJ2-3	CASSLDRPTDTQYF	TGCGCCAGCAGCTTGGACAGACCCACAGATACGCAGTATTTT
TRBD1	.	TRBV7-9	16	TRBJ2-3	CASSQGAGGRTDTQYF	TGTGCCAGCAGCCAGGGGGCAGGGGGCAGGACAGATACGCAGTATTTT
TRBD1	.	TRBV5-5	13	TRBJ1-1	CASSDGQGAQAFF	TGTGCCAGCAGCGACGGACAGGGGGCCCAGGCTTTCTTT
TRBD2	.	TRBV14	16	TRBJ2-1	CASSQGAGGRYNEQFF	TGTGCCAGCAGCCAAGGGGCGGGAGGCCGGTACAATGAGCAGTTCTTC
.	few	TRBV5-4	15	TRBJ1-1	CASSQTVAGNTEAFF	TGTGCCAGCAGCCAGACTGTCGCGGGTAACACTGAAGCTTTCTTT
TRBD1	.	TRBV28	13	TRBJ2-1	CASSQHDRGLQFF	TGTGCCAGCAGTCAACACGACAGGGGGCTGCAGTTCTTC
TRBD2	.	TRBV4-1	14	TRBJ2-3	CASSQTSVPDTQYF	TGCGCCAGCAGCCAGACTAGCGTCCCAGATACGCAGTATTTT
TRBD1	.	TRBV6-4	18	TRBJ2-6	CASSDSGQGVSGANVLTF	TGTGCCAGCAGTGACTCGGGACAGGGCGTCTCTGGGGCCAACGTCCTGACTTTC
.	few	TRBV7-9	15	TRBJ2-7	CASSLGTRGFYEQYF	TGTGCCAGCAGCTTAGGGACACGAGGCTTTTACGAGCAGTACTTC
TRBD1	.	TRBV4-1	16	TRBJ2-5	CASSLTGTGGLRTQYF	TGCGCCAGCAGCCTTACCGGGACAGGGGGCCTCCGGACCCAGTACTTC
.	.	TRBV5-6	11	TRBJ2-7	CASSLRREQYF	TGTGCCAGCAGTTTGAGGAGGGAGCAGTACTTC